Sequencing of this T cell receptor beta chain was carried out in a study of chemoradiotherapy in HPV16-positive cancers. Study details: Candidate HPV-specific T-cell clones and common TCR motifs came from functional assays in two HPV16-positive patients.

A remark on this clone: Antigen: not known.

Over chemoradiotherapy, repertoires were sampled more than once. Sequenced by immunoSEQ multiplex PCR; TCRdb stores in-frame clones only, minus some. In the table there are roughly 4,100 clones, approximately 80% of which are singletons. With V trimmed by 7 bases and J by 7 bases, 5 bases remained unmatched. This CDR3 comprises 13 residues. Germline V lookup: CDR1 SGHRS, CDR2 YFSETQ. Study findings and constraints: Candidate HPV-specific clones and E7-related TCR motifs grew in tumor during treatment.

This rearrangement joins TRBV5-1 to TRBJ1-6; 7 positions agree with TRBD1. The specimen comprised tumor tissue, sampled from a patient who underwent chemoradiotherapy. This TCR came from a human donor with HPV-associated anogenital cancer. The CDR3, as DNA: TGCGCCAGCCGCGGGACAGCCAATTCACCCCTCCACTTT. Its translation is CASRGTANSPLHF.